This T cell receptor (beta chain) stems from a study of blood T cell repertoires in COVID-19 (dated by TCRdb to the early 2020s). About the investigation overall: Samples covering the acute and convalescent phases of COVID-19 were provided by collaborators in the United States, Italy and Spain. The samples were drawn from the first 160 participants of the ongoing ImmuneRACE study and from 1,200 or so subjects provided by 6 global collaborators. Where available, HLA class I and class II types were obtained from metadata supplied by the sample provider rather than from assay-based typing. The material from the prospective study consisted of cDNA or gDNA derived from T cells, B-cell-depleted T cells, or PBMCs. Nearly every sample came with metadata listing a de-identified subject ID, COVID-19 status, age in years and sex. The dataset comprised deeply sampled blood TCRbeta repertoires from subjects exposed to, actively infected with, or recovered from COVID-19. The repertoires were released in a freely available public database intended as a resource for research on the immune response to SARS-CoV-2.

This clone was seen repeatedly, ten times or more. Its specific antigen is unknown. No base qualities exist here, and no much larger clone lies one base off it. Collaborating institutions collected whole blood in K2EDTA tubes following their own protocols. Collaborator samples were shipped for TCRbeta analysis as frozen whole blood, isolated PBMCs, or DNA extracted from either sample type. Study-wide findings and limitations: How much clinical and demographic metadata was included differed by source and by participant, and the metadata was provided uncurated.

The immunoSEQ Assay, a bias-controlled multiplex PCR, was used to amplify TCRbeta CDR3 regions from genomic DNA. The published analysis was carried out like this. Nucleated cell counts per sample were estimated from amplification of reference gene primers within the assay. To quantify the absolute abundance of each unique TCRbeta CDR3 rearrangement, sequence reads were collapsed and filtered. For each sample, productive Simpson clonality was calculated by taking the square root of Simpson's diversity index across productive rearrangements. TCRdb's version of the immuneACCESS table is confined to in-frame rearrangements and falls short of the full clone set. An unresolved V gene accounts for under half of the shortfall where checked; the remainder is of unknown origin. The V and J calls and clone size are taken from that table; D and trimming were inferred from the DNA. Here the sample has more than 60,000 clones; roughly 70% occur a single time. 2.5% to 3% of the sample goes to the ten largest clones.

The CDR3 covers 14 residues, taking in both the cysteine and the phenylalanine. The CDR3 DNA has 42 bases and is translated from base 1. Reading the germline V gene gives CDR1 MDHEN and CDR2 SYDVKM. V is trimmed back by 11 bases and J by 3 bases, and the junction contains 8 bases that no gene match accounts for. Rearrangement joined TRBV28 to TRBJ2-2, and TRBD1 aligns with 8 junction nucleotides. The TCR sequence derives from a human donor with acute or convalescent COVID-19. The donor label of this sample is uncertain. The source material was peripheral blood. Here is the DNA: TGTGCCGCGGGGCAGGGGGCGTACACCGGGGAGCTGTTTTTT. Its translation is CAAGQGAYTGELFF.